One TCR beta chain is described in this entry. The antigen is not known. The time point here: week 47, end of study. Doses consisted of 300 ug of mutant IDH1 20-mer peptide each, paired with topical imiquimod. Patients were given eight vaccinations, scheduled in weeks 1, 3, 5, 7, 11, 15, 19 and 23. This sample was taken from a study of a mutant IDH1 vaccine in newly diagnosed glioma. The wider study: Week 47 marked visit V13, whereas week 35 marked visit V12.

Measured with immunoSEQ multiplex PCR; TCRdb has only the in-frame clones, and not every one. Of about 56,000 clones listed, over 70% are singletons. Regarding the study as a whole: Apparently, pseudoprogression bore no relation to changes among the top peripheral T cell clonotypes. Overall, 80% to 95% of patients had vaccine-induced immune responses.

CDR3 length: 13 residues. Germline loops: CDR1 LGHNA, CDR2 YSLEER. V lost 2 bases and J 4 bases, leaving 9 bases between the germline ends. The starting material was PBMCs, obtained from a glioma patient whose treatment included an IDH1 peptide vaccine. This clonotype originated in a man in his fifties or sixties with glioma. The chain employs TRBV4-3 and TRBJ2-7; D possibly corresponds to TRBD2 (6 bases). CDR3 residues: CASSQFGGYEQYF. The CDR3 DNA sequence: TGCGCCAGCAGCCAATTCGGGGGTTACGAGCAGTACTTC.